This record covers a single TCR beta chain. Authors' processing steps: Amplified reference gene primers provided the basis for estimating nucleated cell counts. Data came from immunoSEQ multiplex PCR; TCRdb stores just in-frame clones and leaves some out. The DNA was the basis for D and trimming; V, J and clone size are from that table. The table includes some 220,000 clones, just under 85% detected once. Germline loops: CDR1 MRHNA, CDR2 SNTAGT. The CDR3 is 12 amino acids. Trimming left V 10 bases short and J 6 bases short, with 13 bases between. This sample stems from a study of blood T cell repertoires in COVID-19. Study-level background: Specimens from acute and convalescent COVID-19 originated in the United States, Italy and Spain. Sources were T cells, B-cell-depleted T cells, or PBMCs; the material itself was cDNA or gDNA.

Sequenced material: peripheral blood. The rearrangement links TRBV6-4 to TRBJ1-5; a possible D gene is TRBD1 (6 bases). This clonotype originated in a woman aged 55-75 years with active or convalescent COVID-19. CDR3 region: CAIQGFFQPQHF. In DNA form, the CDR3 reads TGTGCCATACAGGGTTTTTTTCAGCCCCAGCATTTT.